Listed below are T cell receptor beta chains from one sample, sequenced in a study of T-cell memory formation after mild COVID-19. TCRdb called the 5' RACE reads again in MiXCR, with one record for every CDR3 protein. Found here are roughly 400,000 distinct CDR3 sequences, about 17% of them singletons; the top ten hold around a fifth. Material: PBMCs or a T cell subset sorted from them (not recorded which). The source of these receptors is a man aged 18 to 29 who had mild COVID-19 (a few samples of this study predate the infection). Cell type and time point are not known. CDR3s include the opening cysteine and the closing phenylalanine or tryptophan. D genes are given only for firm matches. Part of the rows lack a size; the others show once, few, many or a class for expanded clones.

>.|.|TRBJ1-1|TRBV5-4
TGTGCCAGCAGCTTGGTCCCATGGGGGCGCAGGCAGGCTTTCTTT
CASSLVPWGRRQAFF
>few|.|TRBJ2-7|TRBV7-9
TGTGCCAGCAGCTTCCAGGCGAGGGGGAGGACAGGCGGCGACGAGCAGTACTTC
CASSFQARGRTGGDEQYF
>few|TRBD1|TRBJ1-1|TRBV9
TGTGCCAGCAGCACCATTTATGACAGGGGTGGGATTGAAGCTTTCTTT
CASSTIYDRGGIEAFF
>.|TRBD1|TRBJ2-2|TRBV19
TGTGCCAGTAGTATTCTTTTGACAGGGGGTCTTGGGATTGGCACCGGGGAGCTGTTTTTT
CASSILLTGGLGIGTGELFF
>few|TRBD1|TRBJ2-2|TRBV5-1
TGCGCCAGCAGCGCCGACAGGGTGAGAGCCGGGGAGCTGTTTTTT
CASSADRVRAGELFF
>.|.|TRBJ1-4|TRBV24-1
TGTGCCACCAGTGATACAGGGTACGAAAAACTGTTTTTT
CATSDTGYEKLFF
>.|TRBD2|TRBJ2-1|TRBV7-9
TGTGCCAGCAGCCCTTGGGGGGGAGACAATGAGCAGTTCTTC
CASSPWGGDNEQFF
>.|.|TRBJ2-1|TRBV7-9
TGTGCCAGCAGCCCGCGACTAGACGGTGAGCAGTTCTTC
CASSPRLDGEQFF
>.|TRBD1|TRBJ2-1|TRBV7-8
TGTGCCAGCATTCCCGCACAGGGGGCCTACAATGAGCAGTTCTTC
CASIPAQGAYNEQFF
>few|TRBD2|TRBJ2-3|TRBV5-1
TGCGCCAGCAACGGGGGGGACACAGATACGCAGTATTTT
CASNGGDTDTQYF
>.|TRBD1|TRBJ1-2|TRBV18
TGTGCCAGCTCTCCCGGCCCGACAGGGGACTATGGCTACACCTTC
CASSPGPTGDYGYTF
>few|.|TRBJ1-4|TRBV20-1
TGCAGTGCTAGGAACAGGGCAACTAATGAAAAACTGTTTTTT
CSARNRATNEKLFF
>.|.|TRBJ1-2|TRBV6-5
TGTGCCAGCTCCGAGGATGGCTATGGCTACACCTTC
CASSEDGYGYTF
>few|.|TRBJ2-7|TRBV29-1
TGCAGCGTTTCCCTCCTCTACGAGCAGTACTTC
CSVSLLYEQYF
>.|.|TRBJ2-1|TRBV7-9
TGTGCCAGCAGCCCCGGGCTACCGACCAGTGAGCAGTTCTTC
CASSPGLPTSEQFF
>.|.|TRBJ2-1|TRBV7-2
TGTGCCAGCAGCTTAGATACAGAGCCCCCCTACAATGAGCAGTTCTTC
CASSLDTEPPYNEQFF
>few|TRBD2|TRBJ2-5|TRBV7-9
TGTGCCAGCAGCTTAATGCCTAGCGGGGAGCTGGAGACCCAGTACTTC
CASSLMPSGELETQYF
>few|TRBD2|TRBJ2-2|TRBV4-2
TGTGCCAGCAGCCAAGGGGTAGCGGGGGGAAACACCGGGGAGCTGTTTTTT
CASSQGVAGGNTGELFF
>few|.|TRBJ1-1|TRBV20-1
TGCAGTGCTAGGGATTCTACCGCTGGGGGGACTGAAGCTTTCTTT
CSARDSTAGGTEAFF
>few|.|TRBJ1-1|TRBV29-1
TGCAGCGTTGACGCCTTTTTGAGTGGGGACACTGAAGCTTTCTTT
CSVDAFLSGDTEAFF
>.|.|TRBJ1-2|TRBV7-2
TGTGCCAGCAGCTTAGATACGGGTGTTGCTAACTATGGCTACACCTTC
CASSLDTGVANYGYTF
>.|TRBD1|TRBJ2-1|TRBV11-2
TGTGCCAGCGGCCCGGGACAGGATAACAATGAGCAGTTCTTC
CASGPGQDNNEQFF
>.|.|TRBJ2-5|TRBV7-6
TGTGCCAGCAGCTCCCGGACGCTGCAAGAGACCCAGTACTTC
CASSSRTLQETQYF
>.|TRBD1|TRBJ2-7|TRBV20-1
TGCAGTGCTCCACAGGGGGCGCCCCCCGAGCAGTACTTC
CSAPQGAPPEQYF
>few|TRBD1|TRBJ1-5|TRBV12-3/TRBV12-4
TGTGCCAGCAGTTTTGGGACAGGGTTAGGGCAGCCCCAGCATTTT
CASSFGTGLGQPQHF
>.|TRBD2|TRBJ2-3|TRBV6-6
TGTGCCAGCAGAGTTAGCGGGGGAGGCACAGATACGCAGTATTTT
CASRVSGGGTDTQYF
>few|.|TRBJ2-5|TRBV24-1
TGTGCCACCAGTGACTCAAAAGAGACCCAGTACTTC
CATSDSKETQYF